This T cell receptor (beta chain) was found in a study of T cells in Graves' hyperthyroidism and ophthalmopathy. Broader study findings: The model foresaw ophthalmopathy a median about 6.5 months prior to onset. Blood held most thyroid clonotypes expanded above 0.001 frequency.

The V segment lost 1 base and the J segment 7 bases; nucleotides outside the gene matches: 7. The CDR3 spans 15 residues. Germline-derived CDR1 and CDR2 are LNHNV and YYDKDF (reference sequence). This clonotype was observed at least ten times. Its antigen remains unknown. Enrolled ophthalmopathy patients presented with a Clinical Activity Score of at least 3, a NOSPECS grade of at least 4, and disease duration under 3 months. Any patient presenting with uncontrolled infection, other autoimmune disease, pregnancy or lactation was left out. Amplification of TCR beta CDR3 regions used RNA as the template. The study used the HTBI primer set for a first-round RT-PCR of the TCR CDR3. Each CDR3 protein is one row after TCRdb ran MiXCR on the multiplex PCR reads. This sample carries about 270,000 distinct CDR3 sequences, approximately 25% of them seen once, and the ten largest clones take under 40%.

The V gene is TRBV15, the J gene TRBJ1-2, with 9 bases identical to TRBD1. The specimen was blood. The TCR was taken from a woman aged 35 to 49 with Graves' ophthalmopathy. This CDR3 reads CATSRVRTGDSGYTF. CDR3 bases: TGTGCCACCAGCAGAGTACGGACAGGGGACAGTGGCTACACCTTC.